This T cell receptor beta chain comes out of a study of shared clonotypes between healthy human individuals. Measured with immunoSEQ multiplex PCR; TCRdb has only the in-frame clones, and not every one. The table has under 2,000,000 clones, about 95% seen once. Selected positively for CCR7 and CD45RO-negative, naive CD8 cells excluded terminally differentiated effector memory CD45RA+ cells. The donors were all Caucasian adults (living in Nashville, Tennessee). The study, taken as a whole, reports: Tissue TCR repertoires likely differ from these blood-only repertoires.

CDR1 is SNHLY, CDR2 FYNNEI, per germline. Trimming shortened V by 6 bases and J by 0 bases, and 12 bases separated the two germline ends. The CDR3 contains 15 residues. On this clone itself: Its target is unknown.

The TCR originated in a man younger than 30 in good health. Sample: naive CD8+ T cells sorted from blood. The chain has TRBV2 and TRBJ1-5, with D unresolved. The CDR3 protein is CASREAGYSNQPQHF. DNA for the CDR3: TGTGCCAGCAGGGAGGCCGGTTATAGCAATCAGCCCCAGCATTTT.